This entry describes one T cell receptor beta chain. The entry originates in a study of blood T cell repertoires in COVID-19. Study information: Both acute and convalescent COVID-19 samples were obtained from the United States, Italy and Spain.

J gave up 6 bases and V 4 bases, and 14 bases lay outside the gene matches. CDR1 and CDR2 from the germline V gene are LGHDT and YNNKEL (reference sequence). The CDR3 contains 16 residues. Profiling relied on immunoSEQ multiplex PCR, and the TCRdb table lists in-frame clones only, not all of them. The sample carries approximately 87,000 clones, approximately 90% recorded once. This receptor was identified in a man in his 70s with active or convalescent COVID-19. Sequenced input: peripheral blood. This sequence joins TRBV3-1 (or the pseudogene TRBV3-2) and TRBJ2-7; 8 bases line up with TRBD2. In DNA form, the CDR3 reads TGTGCCAGCAGCCCTTTCGTGGCGGGAGGATGGTCCGAGCAGTACTTC. Amino acids: CASSPFVAGGWSEQYF.